This TCR beta chain was sequenced for a study of T cells in localized non-small cell lung cancer. General study results and limits: There was higher T cell clonality in uninvolved adjacent lung than in tumor, and it was highest there.

Between the trimmed V and J ends, which lost 4 bases and 4 bases, there was a span of 16 bases. Germline loops: CDR1 MDHEN, CDR2 SYDVKM. CDR3 length: 15 amino acids. Produced via immunoSEQ multiplex PCR; TCRdb's table is partial and in-frame only. The sample carries tens of thousands of clones, approximately 90% recorded once. Turning to this clone: Its antigen is currently unknown.

The input for sequencing was peripheral blood, taken before any cancer treatment. The clonotype was recovered from a man between 40 and 70 years old with stage I squamous cell lung carcinoma. The chain carries TRBV28 and TRBJ1-1; D possibly corresponds to TRBD1 (6 bases). In DNA, the CDR3 is TGTGCCAGCAGTTCTCGCCAGGGGAGCGTCACTGAAGCTTTCTTT. Translated, it gives CASSSRQGSVTEAFF.